The sequence of this T cell receptor beta chain was determined in a study of blood T cell repertoires in COVID-19. About the research overall: T cells, B-cell-depleted T cells, or PBMCs provided the cDNA or gDNA that served as material.

Germline values: CDR1 SGHRS, CDR2 YFSETQ. V gave up 2 bases and J gave up 7 bases, with 18 bases separating them. The CDR3 is 15 amino acids. Original analysis: Amplified reference gene primers provided the basis for estimating nucleated cell counts. Profiling relied on immunoSEQ multiplex PCR, and the TCRdb table lists in-frame clones only, not all of them. D and trimming were read from the DNA, whereas the V and J calls and clone size are those reported in that table. This sample carries 200,000 to 250,000 clones, approximately 90% of them seen once, and the ten largest clones take around 0.84%. The sample taken for sequencing was peripheral blood. The V call is TRBV5-1, the J call TRBJ2-5; maybe TRBD1 (6 bases). This TCR was sampled from a man in his 60s with COVID-19, enrolled during active disease. In DNA, the CDR3 is TGCGCCAGCAGCTTCCGGGACACCAACGGAGGGACCCAGTACTTC. Its protein product is CASSFRDTNGGTQYF.